These 30 T cell receptor beta chains share one sample of origin, sequenced in a study of cytomegalovirus exposure and HLA in healthy donors. Researchers ran the PCR with 60 Vbeta and 13 Jbeta primers. TCRdb's copy holds only in-frame clones and misses some; the assay was immunoSEQ multiplex PCR. Among about 210,000 clones listed, approximately 86% were seen once. The sequencing sample was made of PBMCs. Receptors were obtained from a woman in her twenties or thirties in good health and CMV-seronegative.

The chain employs TRBV9 and TRBJ2-1, with 8 nucleotides matching TRBD1. The V segment lost 0 bases and the J segment 9 bases; nucleotides outside the gene matches: 17. Germline V gene sequence: CDR1 SGDLS, CDR2 YYNGEE. The CDR3 spans 18 residues. CDR3 in amino acids: CASSVAQTSDRVEGEQFF. Written as DNA, the CDR3 is TGTGCCAGCAGCGTAGCCCAAACATCGGACAGGGTGGAGGGTGAGCAGTTCTTC.

V is TRBV27 and J is TRBJ1-2, with D possibly being TRBD1 (5 bases). V lost 3 bases and J lost 2, with 10 bases in between. The CDR3 contains 14 residues. CDR1 MNHEY and CDR2 SMNVEV come from the germline V gene (reference sequence). Written as DNA, the CDR3 is TGTGCCAGCAGTTTCAGGGAAGGGAACTATGGCTACACCTTC. Translating gives CASSFREGNYGYTF.

V is TRBV18 and J is TRBJ2-5, with TRBD1 matching over 8 bases. Germline assignment: CDR1 KGHSH and CDR2 LQKENI. The V gene end was trimmed by 3 bases and the J gene end by 3 bases; junction bases not matched to a gene: 3. CDR3 length: 14 amino acids. The CDR3 protein is CASSPGTGEETQYF. In nucleotides, the CDR3 is TGTGCCAGCTCACCGGGGACAGGAGAAGAGACCCAGTACTTC.

The genes are TRBV5-6 and TRBJ1-1, with 9 bases that match TRBD1. The CDR3 loop spans 13 amino acids. Germline lookup yields CDR1 SGHDT and CDR2 YYEEEE. The V and J ends lost 4 bases and 5 bases, in that order; junction bases with no gene match: 3. The CDR3 nucleotides read TGTGCCAGCAGCATGGGACAGGGAACTGAAGCTTTCTTT. As protein: CASSMGQGTEAFF.

The V gene is TRBV29-1, the J gene TRBJ2-5; the match to TRBD1 covers 9 bases. Germline V CDR1 and CDR2: SQVTM, ANQGSEA. V lost 8 bases to trimming and J lost 4 bases; unmatched junction nucleotides: 5. The CDR3 totals 12 residues. The CDR3 sequence: CSCRGQGETQYF. CDR3 DNA sequence: TGCAGCTGTCGGGGACAGGGAGAGACCCAGTACTTC.

The chain has TRBV5-5 and TRBJ2-1, with TRBD2 matching 7 bases. The CDR3 is 13 residues long. The germline CDR1 and CDR2 sequences are SGHKS and YYEKEE (reference sequence). V lost 7 bases to trimming and J lost 7 bases; unmatched junction nucleotides: 8. The CDR3 DNA follows: TGTGCCAGCCTAATAACCGGGGGGAATGAGCAGTTCTTC. This translates into CASLITGGNEQFF. Using reference TRBV5-5 and TRBJ2-1 for the parts outside the CDR3, the full variable domain is DAGVTQSPTHLIKTRGQQVTLRCSPISGHKSVSWYQQVLGQGPQFIFQYYEKEERGRGNFPDRFSARQFPNYSSELNVNALLLGDSALYLCASLITGGNEQFFGPGTRLTVL.

The chain is built from TRBV6-5 and TRBJ2-3, with 8 bases lining up with TRBD2. V dropped 7 bases and J dropped 1; count of bases not matched to a gene: 7. The CDR3 is made up of 15 amino acids. In germline, CDR1 is MNHEY, CDR2 SVGAGI. DNA for the CDR3: TGTGCCAGCAACCGGGGGGGCTCCGGCACAGATACGCAGTATTTT. Its protein is CASNRGGSGTDTQYF.

This clone was seen a single time. The rearrangement joins TRBV27 to TRBJ2-5; 9 positions match TRBD1. CDR3 size: 15 residues. V shed 5 bases, J shed 4 bases, and the junction held 8 bases outside the gene matches. Germline V gene lookup returns CDR1 MNHEY and CDR2 SMNVEV (reference sequence). CDR3 amino acids: CASSEQGALRETQYF. Written as DNA, the CDR3 is TGTGCCAGCAGTGAACAGGGGGCGCTTAGAGAGACCCAGTACTTC.

Turning to this clone: This CDR3 is also generated by other DNA sequences in the sample. V usage is TRBV18 and J usage is TRBJ2-7, with 10 bases matching TRBD1. V dropped 3 bases and J dropped 5; count of bases not matched to a gene: 4. Germline CDR1 and CDR2: KGHSH and LQKENI. The CDR3 is 14 residues long. CDR3: CASSPGTGDNEQYF. The CDR3 DNA follows: TGTGCCAGCTCACCCGGGACAGGGGATAACGAGCAGTACTTC.

The chain couples TRBV10-3 to TRBJ2-5, with TRBD2 matching 9 bases. The last part of the DNA fits TRBJ2-7 better; the J call may be wrong. Germline values: CDR1 ENHRY, CDR2 SYGVKD. The CDR3 totals 15 residues. The CDR3 is CAISEAASGTYEQYF. The CDR3 DNA reads as TGTGCCATCAGTGAGGCGGCTAGCGGGACCTACGAGCAGTACTTC.

The J gene is TRBJ2-5, the V gene TRBV2, with 11 bases matching TRBD1. Trimming at V came to 11 bases and at J to 5 bases, leaving 7 bases not matched to a gene. Germline CDR1 and CDR2: SNHLY and FYNNEI. CDR3 size: 13 residues. The CDR3 here is CAGQGARLETQYF. CDR3 coding DNA: TGTGCCGGACAGGGGGCGAGGTTGGAGACCCAGTACTTC.

The gene calls are TRBV19 and TRBJ1-1; D not certain. Trimming removed 5 bases from V and 1 base from J, with 2 bases in between. The length of the CDR3 is 11 residues. The germline V gene encodes CDR1 LNHDA and CDR2 SQIVND (reference sequence). Here the CDR3 DNA reads TGTGCCAGTAGTCAGAACACTGAAGCTTTCTTT. Translation gives CASSQNTEAFF.

The V gene is TRBV7-3, the J gene TRBJ2-7; TRBD2 aligns across 7 bases. Germline V gene lookup returns CDR1 SGHTA and CDR2 FQGTGA. Trimming at V came to 0 bases and at J to 7 bases, leaving 3 bases not matched to a gene. The CDR3 totals 13 residues. The CDR3 spells CASSLTGAGEQYF. DNA for the CDR3: TGTGCCAGCAGCTTAACAGGAGCGGGGGAGCAGTACTTC.

CDR3 nucleotide sequence: TGTGCCAGCAGTTACCGGGACTATACCTACGAGCAGTACTTC. It is translated as CASSYRDYTYEQYF. J is TRBJ2-7 and V is TRBV28; 7 bases are a match to TRBD2. Unmatched junction bases numbered 5, after V lost 4 bases and J lost 2 bases. Germline V gives CDR1 MDHEN, CDR2 SYDVKM. This CDR3 contains 14 residues.

The chain uses TRBV5-4 and TRBJ2-7; 10 bases match TRBD2. The CDR3 totals 15 residues. Looked up from germline, CDR1 is SGHNT and CDR2 is YYREEE (reference sequence). V shed 5 bases and J 4 bases; nucleotides not matched to a gene: 9. CDR3 nucleotide sequence: TGTGCCAGCAGAAGCGGGACTAGCGCCTCATACGAGCAGTACTTC. Its translation: CASRSGTSASYEQYF.

CDR3 protein: CAISVSSVDTGELFF. CDR3 DNA: TGTGCCATCAGTGTATCTAGCGTCGACACCGGGGAGCTGTTTTTT. The chain is built from TRBV10-3 and TRBJ2-2; D possibly corresponds to TRBD2 (6 bases). The length of the CDR3 is 15 residues. V was shortened by 4 bases and J by 3 bases, with 12 bases between the two germline ends. Germline-derived CDR1 and CDR2 are ENHRY and SYGVKD.

This clone was recorded only once. V and J are TRBV6-5 and TRBJ1-1; D might be TRBD1 (5 bases). V dropped 6 bases and J dropped 2 bases, with 10 bases sitting between them. The CDR3 covers 13 residues. The germline V gene encodes CDR1 MNHEY and CDR2 SVGAGI. CDR3 sequence reads: CASRRGGNTEAFF. The CDR3 DNA follows: TGTGCCAGCAGACGCGGGGGAAACACTGAAGCTTTCTTT.

The rearrangement uses TRBV6-5 and TRBJ2-3; 9 bases line up with TRBD2. J was trimmed by 2 bases and V by 2 bases; bases with no gene match: 2. The length of the CDR3 is 15 residues. Germline V gene lookup returns CDR1 MNHEY and CDR2 SVGAGI. The CDR3 region is CASSYKRGDTDTQYF. CDR3 bases: TGTGCCAGCAGTTACAAGCGGGGGGACACAGATACGCAGTATTTT.

This clone was observed once. The V gene is TRBV25-1, the J gene TRBJ2-3, with D perhaps matching TRBD2 (6 bases). There are 16 residues in the CDR3. Germline CDR1 reads MGHDK; CDR2 reads SYGVNS. Trimming removed 1 base from V and 0 bases from J, with 11 bases in between. This CDR3 is CASSEWGDGSTDTQYF. The DNA for the CDR3 is TGTGCCAGCAGTGAATGGGGGGACGGGAGCACAGATACGCAGTATTTT.

In DNA form, the CDR3 reads TGTGCCAGTAATACCCCGGACAGCTTCACTGAAGCTTTCTTT. Its protein is CASNTPDSFTEAFF. This rearrangement joins TRBV19 to TRBJ1-1; tentatively, D is TRBD1 (6 bases). The CDR3 is 14 residues long. Germline V gene data show CDR1 as LNHDA and CDR2 as SQIVND (reference sequence). V lost 7 bases and J lost 4, with 16 bases in between.

The J gene is TRBJ2-6, the V gene TRBV4-2; TRBD2 aligns across 11 bases. The CDR3 has 17 amino acids. Germline CDR1 is LGHNA and CDR2 is YNFKEQ. The trim removed 4 bases at V and 0 bases at J, leaving 2 bases unmatched. CDR3 bases: TGTGCCAGCAGCCTAGCGGGAGGGTCCTCTGGGGCCAACGTCCTGACTTTC. Translated, it gives CASSLAGGSSGANVLTF.

The chain uses TRBV4-1 and TRBJ1-2; 11 bases match TRBD1. The CDR3 is 13 residues long. Germline assignment: CDR1 MGHRA and CDR2 YSYEKL. The trim removed 4 bases at V and 10 bases at J, leaving 5 bases unmatched. DNA of the CDR3: TGCGCCAGCAGCCCCCCGGGACAGGGGGTCTACACCTTC. As protein: CASSPPGQGVYTF.

The chain carries TRBV25-1 and TRBJ2-1; 11 nucleotides align to TRBD2. After removal of 3 bases from V and 3 bases from J, the junction contained 10 bases not matched to a gene. The CDR3 is 18 amino acids. Germline CDR1 MGHDK, CDR2 SYGVNS. The CDR3 DNA reads TGTGCCAGCAGTGATTGGGGACTAGCGGAAGGATACTACAATGAGCAGTTCTTC. Translating gives CASSDWGLAEGYYNEQFF.

The chain is built from TRBV28 and TRBJ1-4; 10 nucleotides line up with TRBD1. The V segment lost 6 bases and the J segment 7 bases; nucleotides outside the gene matches: 5. The CDR3 is made up of 14 amino acids. In germline, CDR1 is MDHEN, CDR2 SYDVKM. The chain's CDR3 is CASSSGQGGEKLFF. The CDR3 nucleotides read TGTGCCAGCAGCTCCGGACAGGGGGGTGAAAAACTGTTTTTT.

This chain connects TRBV5-1 to TRBJ2-1; TRBD2 matches 15 bases. Germline-derived CDR1 and CDR2 are SGHRS and YFSETQ. V shed 5 bases, J shed 1 base, and the junction held 4 bases outside the gene matches. The CDR3 consists of 17 residues. This CDR3 reads CASSPGTSGRSYNEQFF. The CDR3 DNA reads as TGCGCCAGCAGTCCCGGGACTAGCGGGAGGTCCTACAATGAGCAGTTCTTC.

This clone appeared a single time. The V and J genes are TRBV2 and TRBJ1-5; D is undetermined. With 7 bases removed from V and 0 bases from J, the gap between germline ends came to 7 bases. CDR3 size: 13 residues. CDR1 is SNHLY, CDR2 FYNNEI, per germline. CDR3 coding DNA: TGTGCCAGCACTCGAGATAGCAATCAGCCCCAGCATTTT. It specifies CASTRDSNQPQHF.

The chain uses TRBV29-1 and TRBJ2-2, with D tentatively TRBD2 (5 bases). The CDR3 has 13 amino acids. The germline V gene encodes CDR1 SQVTM and CDR2 ANQGSEA. V dropped 7 bases and J dropped 6 bases, with 15 bases sitting between them. This CDR3 reads CSAITTSAGELFF. CDR3 DNA: TGCAGCGCTATAACAACTAGTGCCGGGGAGCTGTTTTTT.

The genes are TRBV19 and TRBJ1-2; D unclear. CDR1 LNHDA and CDR2 SQIVND come from the germline V gene (reference sequence). Trimming pared 2 bases from V and 2 bases from J, leaving 15 bases between. The CDR3 runs 16 residues. The CDR3 reads CASSISGRAGNYGYTF. The CDR3 DNA is TGTGCCAGTAGTATATCGGGCCGAGCGGGGAACTATGGCTACACCTTC.

This clone was seen just once. The chain is built from TRBV6-5 and TRBJ1-2; TRBD1 might be the D (5 bases). The V and J ends lost 2 bases and 4 bases respectively, with 11 bases between them. The CDR3 has 14 amino acids. CDR1 is MNHEY, CDR2 SVGAGI, per germline. As DNA, the CDR3 is TGTGCCAGCAGTTACGGGAGGGGCGCCTATGGCTACACCTTC. This codes for CASSYGRGAYGYTF.

The V gene is TRBV4-2, the J gene TRBJ2-3; TRBD2 agrees at 10 bases. V lost 0 bases to trimming and J lost 6 bases; unmatched junction nucleotides: 6. This CDR3 contains 16 residues. Looked up from germline, CDR1 is LGHNA and CDR2 is YNFKEQ. The chain's CDR3 is CASSQDMASGSDTQYF. The CDR3 coding sequence is TGTGCCAGCAGCCAAGATATGGCTAGCGGGAGCGATACGCAGTATTTT.